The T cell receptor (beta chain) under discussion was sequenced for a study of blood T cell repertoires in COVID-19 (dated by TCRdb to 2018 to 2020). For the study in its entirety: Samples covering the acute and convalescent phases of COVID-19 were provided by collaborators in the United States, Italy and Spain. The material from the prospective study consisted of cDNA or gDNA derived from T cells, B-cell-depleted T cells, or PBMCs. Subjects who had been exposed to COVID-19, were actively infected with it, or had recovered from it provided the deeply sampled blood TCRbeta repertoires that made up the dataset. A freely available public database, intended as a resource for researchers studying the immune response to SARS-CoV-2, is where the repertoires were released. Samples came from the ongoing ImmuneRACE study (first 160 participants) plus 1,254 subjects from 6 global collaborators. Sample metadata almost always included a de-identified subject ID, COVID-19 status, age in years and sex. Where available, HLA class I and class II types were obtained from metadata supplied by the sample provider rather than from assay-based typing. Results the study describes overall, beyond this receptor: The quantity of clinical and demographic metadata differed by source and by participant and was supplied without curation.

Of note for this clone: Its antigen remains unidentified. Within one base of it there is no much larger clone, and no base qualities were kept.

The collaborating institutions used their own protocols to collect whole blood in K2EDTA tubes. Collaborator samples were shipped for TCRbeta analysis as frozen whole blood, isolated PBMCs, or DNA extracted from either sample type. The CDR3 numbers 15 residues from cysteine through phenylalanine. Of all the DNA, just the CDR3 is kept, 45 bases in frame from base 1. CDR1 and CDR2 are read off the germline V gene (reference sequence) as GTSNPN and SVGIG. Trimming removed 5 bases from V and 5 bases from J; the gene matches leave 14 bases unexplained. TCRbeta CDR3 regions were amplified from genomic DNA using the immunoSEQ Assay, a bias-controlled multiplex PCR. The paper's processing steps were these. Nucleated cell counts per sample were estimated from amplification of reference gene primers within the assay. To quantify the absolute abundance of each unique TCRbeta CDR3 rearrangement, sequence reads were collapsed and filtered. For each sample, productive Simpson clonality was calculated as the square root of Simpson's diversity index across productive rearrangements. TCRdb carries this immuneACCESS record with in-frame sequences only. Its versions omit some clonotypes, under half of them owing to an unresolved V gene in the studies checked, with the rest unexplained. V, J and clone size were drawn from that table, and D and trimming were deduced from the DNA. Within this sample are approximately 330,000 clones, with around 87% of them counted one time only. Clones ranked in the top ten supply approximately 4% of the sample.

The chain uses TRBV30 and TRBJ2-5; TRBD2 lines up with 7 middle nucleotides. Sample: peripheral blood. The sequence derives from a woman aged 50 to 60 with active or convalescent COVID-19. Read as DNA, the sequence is TGTGCCTGGGGACGGCCCGGACTAGACGGGGAGACCCAGTACTTC. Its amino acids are CAWGRPGLDGETQYF.